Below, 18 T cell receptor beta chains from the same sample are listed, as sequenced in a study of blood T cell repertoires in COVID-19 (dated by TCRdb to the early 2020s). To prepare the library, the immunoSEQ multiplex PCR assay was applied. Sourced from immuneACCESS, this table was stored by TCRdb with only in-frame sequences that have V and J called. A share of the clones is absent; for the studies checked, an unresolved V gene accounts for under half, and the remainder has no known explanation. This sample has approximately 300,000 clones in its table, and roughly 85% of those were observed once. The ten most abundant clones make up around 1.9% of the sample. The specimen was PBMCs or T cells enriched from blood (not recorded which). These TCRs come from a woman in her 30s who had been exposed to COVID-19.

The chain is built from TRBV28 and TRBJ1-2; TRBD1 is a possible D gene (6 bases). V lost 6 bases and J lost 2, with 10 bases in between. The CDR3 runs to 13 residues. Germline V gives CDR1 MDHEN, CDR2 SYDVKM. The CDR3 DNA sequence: TGTGCCAGCAGCCTAACAGGGAACTATGGCTACACCTTC. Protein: CASSLTGNYGYTF.

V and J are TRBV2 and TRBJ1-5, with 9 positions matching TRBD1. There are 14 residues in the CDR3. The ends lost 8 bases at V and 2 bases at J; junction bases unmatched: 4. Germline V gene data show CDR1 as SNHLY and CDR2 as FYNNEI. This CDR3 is CASRGQGGNQPQHF. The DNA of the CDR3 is TGTGCCAGCCGGGGACAGGGTGGCAATCAGCCCCAGCATTTT.

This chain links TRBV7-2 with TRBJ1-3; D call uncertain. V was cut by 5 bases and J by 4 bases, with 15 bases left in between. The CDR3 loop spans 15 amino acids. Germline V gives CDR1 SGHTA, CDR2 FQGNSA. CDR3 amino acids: CASSPFVAEGNTIYF. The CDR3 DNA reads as TGTGCCAGCAGCCCTTTCGTGGCAGAAGGAAACACCATATATTTT. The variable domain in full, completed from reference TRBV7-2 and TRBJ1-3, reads GAGVSQSPSNKVTEKGKDVELRCDPISGHTALYWYRQSLGQGLEFLIYFQGNSAPDKSGLPSDRFSAERTGGSVSTLTIQRTQQEDSAVYLCASSPFVAEGNTIYFGEGSWLTVV.

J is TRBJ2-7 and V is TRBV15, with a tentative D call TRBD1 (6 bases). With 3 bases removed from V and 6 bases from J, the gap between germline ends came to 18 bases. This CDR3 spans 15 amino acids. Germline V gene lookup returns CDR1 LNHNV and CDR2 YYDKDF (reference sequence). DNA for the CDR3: TGTGCCACCAGCAGTTCTGGGACAAAAGTCGCCGAGCAGTACTTC. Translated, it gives CATSSSGTKVAEQYF.

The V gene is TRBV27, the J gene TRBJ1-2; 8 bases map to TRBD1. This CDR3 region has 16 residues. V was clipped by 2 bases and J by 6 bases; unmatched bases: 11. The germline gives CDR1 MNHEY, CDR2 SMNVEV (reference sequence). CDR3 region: CASSLQPRTGFDGYTF. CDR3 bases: TGTGCCAGCAGTTTACAACCCCGGACAGGGTTTGATGGCTACACCTTC.

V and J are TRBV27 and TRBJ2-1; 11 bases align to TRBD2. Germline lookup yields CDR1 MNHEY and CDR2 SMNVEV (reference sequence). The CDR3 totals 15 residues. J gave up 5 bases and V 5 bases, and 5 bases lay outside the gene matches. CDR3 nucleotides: TGTGCCAGCAGTCATAGCGGGGGGGCCCACAATGAGCAGTTCTTC. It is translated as CASSHSGGAHNEQFF.

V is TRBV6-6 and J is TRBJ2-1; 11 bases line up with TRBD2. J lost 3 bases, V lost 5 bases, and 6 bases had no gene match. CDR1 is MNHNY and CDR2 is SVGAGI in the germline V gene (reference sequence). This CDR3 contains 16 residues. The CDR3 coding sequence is TGTGCCAGCAGTCGACTAGCGGGGACCCTCTACAATGAGCAGTTCTTC. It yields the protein CASSRLAGTLYNEQFF.

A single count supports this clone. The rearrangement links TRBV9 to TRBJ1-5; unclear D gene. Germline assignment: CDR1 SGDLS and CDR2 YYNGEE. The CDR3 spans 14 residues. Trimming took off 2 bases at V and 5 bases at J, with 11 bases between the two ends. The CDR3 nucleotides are TGTGCCAGCAGCGTCGGCGGTTTCCATCAGCCCCAGCATTTT. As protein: CASSVGGFHQPQHF.

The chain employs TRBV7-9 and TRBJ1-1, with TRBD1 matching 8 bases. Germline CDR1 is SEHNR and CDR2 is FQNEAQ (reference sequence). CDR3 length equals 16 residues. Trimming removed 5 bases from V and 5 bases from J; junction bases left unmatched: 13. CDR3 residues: CASSPRIGTGDTEAFF. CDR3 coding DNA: TGTGCCAGCAGCCCTAGAATTGGGACAGGCGATACTGAAGCTTTCTTT.

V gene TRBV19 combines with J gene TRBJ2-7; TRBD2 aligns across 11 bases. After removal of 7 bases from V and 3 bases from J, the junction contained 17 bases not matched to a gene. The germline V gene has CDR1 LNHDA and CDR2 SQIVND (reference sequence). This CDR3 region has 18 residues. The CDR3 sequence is CASTLRLLAGGAVYEQYF. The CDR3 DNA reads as TGTGCCAGTACCCTCCGCCTTCTAGCGGGAGGAGCAGTCTACGAGCAGTACTTC.

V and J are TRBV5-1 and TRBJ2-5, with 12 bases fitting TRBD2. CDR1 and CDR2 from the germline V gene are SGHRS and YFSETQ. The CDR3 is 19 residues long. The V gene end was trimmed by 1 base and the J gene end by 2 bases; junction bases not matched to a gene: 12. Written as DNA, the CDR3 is TGCGCCAGCAGCTTGTTTTTACTAGCGGGAGGCAAAGAACAAGAGACCCAGTACTTC. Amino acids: CASSLFLLAGGKEQETQYF.

The CDR3 here is CASSTLEESTDTQYF. The CDR3, as DNA: TGTGCCAGCAGCACCTTGGAGGAAAGCACAGATACGCAGTATTTT. V and J are TRBV11-1 and TRBJ2-3; D possibly corresponds to TRBD2 (5 bases). This CDR3 is 15 amino acids long. With 5 bases removed from V and 0 bases from J, the gap between germline ends came to 12 bases. CDR1 SGHAT and CDR2 FQDESV come from the germline V gene (reference sequence).

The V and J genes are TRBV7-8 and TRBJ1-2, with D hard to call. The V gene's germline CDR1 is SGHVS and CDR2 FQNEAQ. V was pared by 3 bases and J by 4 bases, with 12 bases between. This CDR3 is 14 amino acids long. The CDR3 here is CASSFSSAAYGYTF. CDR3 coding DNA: TGTGCCAGCAGCTTTAGCTCGGCAGCCTATGGCTACACCTTC.

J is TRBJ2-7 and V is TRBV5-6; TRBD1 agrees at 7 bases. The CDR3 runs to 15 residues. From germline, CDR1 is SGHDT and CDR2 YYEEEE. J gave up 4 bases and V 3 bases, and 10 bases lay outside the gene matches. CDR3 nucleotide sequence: TGTGCCAGCAGCTCCAATCCGCAGGGGGTATACGAGCAGTACTTC. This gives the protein CASSSNPQGVYEQYF.

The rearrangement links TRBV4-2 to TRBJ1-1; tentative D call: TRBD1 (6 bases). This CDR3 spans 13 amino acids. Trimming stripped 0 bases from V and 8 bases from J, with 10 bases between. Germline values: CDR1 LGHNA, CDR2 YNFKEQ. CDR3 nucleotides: TGTGCCAGCAGCCAAGATTTTAGGGGGGAAGCTTTCTTT. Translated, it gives CASSQDFRGEAFF.

For the CDR3, the DNA is TGTGCCAGCAGCTTGGCTCCCATTGGGAGCGGCGGGGAGCTGTTTTTT. Translated: CASSLAPIGSGGELFF. V is TRBV5-4 and J is TRBJ2-2, with D possibly matching TRBD2 (5 bases). CDR3 length equals 16 residues. With 0 bases removed from V and 7 bases from J, the gap between germline ends came to 16 bases. In germline, CDR1 is SGHNT, CDR2 YYREEE (reference sequence).

CDR3 protein: CASSLFSGSSYNEQFF. The CDR3 bases are TGTGCCAGCAGTTTATTTAGCGGGAGCTCCTACAATGAGCAGTTCTTC. The chain carries TRBV28 and TRBJ2-1; 9 nucleotides line up with TRBD2. CDR3 length: 16 amino acids. The germline CDR1 and CDR2 sequences are MDHEN and SYDVKM. Losses at the gene ends were 1 base for V and 0 bases for J; bases not matched to a gene: 1.

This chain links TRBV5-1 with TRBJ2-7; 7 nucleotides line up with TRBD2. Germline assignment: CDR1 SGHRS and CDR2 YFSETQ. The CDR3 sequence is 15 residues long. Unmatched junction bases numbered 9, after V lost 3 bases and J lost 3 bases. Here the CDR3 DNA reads TGCGCCAGCAGCTCGGGACCAGGGAGGGGCTACGAGCAGTACTTC. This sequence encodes CASSSGPGRGYEQYF.